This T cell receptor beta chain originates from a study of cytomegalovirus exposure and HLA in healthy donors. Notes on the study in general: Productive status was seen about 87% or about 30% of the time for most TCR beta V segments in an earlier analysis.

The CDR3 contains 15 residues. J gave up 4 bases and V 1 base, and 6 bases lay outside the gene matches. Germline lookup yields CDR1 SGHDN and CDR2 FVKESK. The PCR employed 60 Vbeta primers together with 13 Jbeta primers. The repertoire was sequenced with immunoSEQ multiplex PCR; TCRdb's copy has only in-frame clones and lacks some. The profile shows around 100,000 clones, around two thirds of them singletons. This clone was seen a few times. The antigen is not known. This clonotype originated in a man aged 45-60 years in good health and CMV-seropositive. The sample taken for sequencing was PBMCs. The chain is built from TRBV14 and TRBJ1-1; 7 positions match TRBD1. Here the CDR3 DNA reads TGTGCCAGCAGCCAAGTACAGGGGTTTGGCACTGAAGCTTTCTTT. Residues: CASSQVQGFGTEAFF.